The TCR beta chain described here comes from a study of blood T cells in healthy people across ages. Study-wide points: The diversity estimates, figures obtained from one million T cells, were considered underestimates. PBMC samples, being unsorted, prevented any conclusive comparison of naive and antigen-experienced cells. Per-million-T-cell TCR beta diversity fell roughly linearly with age.

Only one count was recorded for this clonotype. No antigen is known for it. It was with a sample-barcoded 5' primer and a J-beta primer mix that a second PCR of roughly 6 to 12 cycles was run. Each of the cDNA molecules was tagged by a template-switch adaptor with 12 random nucleotides. Each CDR3 protein is one row after TCRdb ran MiXCR on the 5' RACE reads. The profile covers roughly 830,000 distinct CDR3 sequences, with approximately 67% appearing a single time and around a quarter taken by the ten largest. Germline CDR1 reads SQVTM; CDR2 reads ANQGSEA. Trimming stripped 4 bases from V and 0 bases from J, with 16 bases between. The CDR3 is 15 amino acids.

The sequenced material came from blood. The clonotype originates from a man younger than 40 in good health. This chain connects TRBV29-1 to TRBJ2-7; D remains unclear. The CDR3 nucleotides read TGCAGCGTTGTCGGTTTGGGTTTGAGCTCCTACGAGCAGTACTTC. It translates to CSVVGLGLSSYEQYF.